The 18 T cell receptor beta chains listed next were all sequenced from one sample in a study of cytomegalovirus exposure and HLA in healthy donors (dated by TCRdb to about 2017). Library creation used the immunoSEQ multiplex PCR assay. The multiplex PCR relied on a mix of 60 forward primers for TCR Vbeta segments and 13 reverse primers for TCR Jbeta segments. TCRdb re-hosts the immuneACCESS table, in-frame sequences only. Its copies lack some clones; in the studies checked, an unresolved V gene accounts for under half of them, and the cause for the rest is not known. For this sample the table gives around 180,000 clones, of which more than 80% were detected only once. Around 5% of the sample belongs to the ten largest clones. The sample was PBMCs. The receptors were sampled from a man younger than 30 in good health and CMV-seronegative.

The V gene is TRBV7-9, the J gene TRBJ1-4; possibly TRBD1 for D (6 bases). Germline V gene data show CDR1 as SEHNR and CDR2 as FQNEAQ (reference sequence). This CDR3 comprises 15 residues. V shed 3 bases and J shed 5 bases, with 13 bases lying between them. The CDR3 loop is CASSFPGQGNEKLFF. The CDR3 DNA sequence: TGTGCCAGCAGCTTCCCGGGACAAGGAAATGAAAAACTGTTTTTT.

This chain uses TRBV7-3 with TRBJ2-1; the D is unclear. Germline-derived CDR1 and CDR2 are SGHTA and FQGTGA. This CDR3 spans 13 amino acids. V was shortened by 5 bases and J by 2 bases, with 7 bases between the two germline ends. In DNA, the CDR3 is TGTGCCAGCAGCGTCCATGCCTACAATGAGCAGTTCTTC. It is translated as CASSVHAYNEQFF.

CDR3 loop: CAWSVLQGITGELFF. In DNA, the CDR3 is TGTGCCTGGAGTGTTCTACAGGGGATCACCGGGGAGCTGTTTTTT. The chain recombines TRBV30 with TRBJ2-2; TRBD1 matches 7 bases. With V trimmed by 0 bases and J by 4 bases, 5 bases remained unmatched. Germline loops: CDR1 GTSNPN, CDR2 SVGIG (reference sequence). This CDR3 is 15 amino acids long.

The V call is TRBV30, the J call TRBJ1-1, with D possibly being TRBD1 (6 bases). The ends were cut back, 8 bases at V and 4 bases at J, with 14 bases in the middle. The CDR3 spans 12 residues. The germline CDR1 and CDR2 sequences are GTSNPN and SVGIG (reference sequence). CDR3 region: CARQESGTEAFF. The CDR3 DNA follows: TGTGCCCGACAGGAGTCTGGCACTGAAGCTTTCTTT.

This sequence joins TRBV10-3 and TRBJ2-3, with D possibly being TRBD1 (5 bases). CDR1 and CDR2 from the germline V gene are ENHRY and SYGVKD. This CDR3 has 15 residues. Trimming took off 4 bases at V and 4 bases at J, with 15 bases between the two ends. The CDR3, as DNA: TGTGCCATCAGTGCCTCAGGGTATAGATCAGATACGCAGTATTTT. This translates into CAISASGYRSDTQYF.

The genes are TRBV10-1 and TRBJ2-3; 10 bases are a match to TRBD2. CDR1 and CDR2 (germline): WNHNN, SYGVQD (reference sequence). This CDR3 spans 16 amino acids. V lost 5 bases to trimming and J lost 0 bases; unmatched junction nucleotides: 5. CDR3 in DNA: TGCGCCAGCAGTAGGACTAGCGGCCCTAGCACAGATACGCAGTATTTT. It yields the protein CASSRTSGPSTDTQYF.

The CDR3 region is CASSLTSVETQYF. The CDR3, as DNA: TGTGCCAGCAGTTTGACTAGCGTGGAGACCCAGTACTTC. The chain has TRBV28 and TRBJ2-5, with 8 positions matching TRBD2. The trim removed 3 bases at V and 5 bases at J, leaving 2 bases unmatched. This CDR3 is 13 amino acids long. Germline assignment: CDR1 MDHEN and CDR2 SYDVKM.

Concerning this clone: Other DNA sequences in the sample encode the same CDR3. This chain joins TRBV7-2 and TRBJ2-5; TRBD2 might be the D (5 bases). In germline, CDR1 is SGHTA, CDR2 FQGNSA. The germline V and J ends were trimmed by 0 bases and 4 bases, with 6 bases remaining between them. The CDR3 covers 13 residues. For the CDR3, the DNA is TGTGCCAGCAGCTTAGCGGGAGCAGAGACCCAGTACTTC. Its translation: CASSLAGAETQYF.

The V gene is TRBV6-6, the J gene TRBJ2-1; D not certain. Germline values: CDR1 MNHNY, CDR2 SVGAGI (reference sequence). The V end was cut by 6 bases, the J end by 9 bases, with 6 bases between. CDR3 length equals 10 residues. The CDR3 reads CASSFREQFF. Here the CDR3 DNA reads TGTGCCAGCAGCTTTCGTGAGCAGTTCTTC.

The J gene is TRBJ2-7, the V gene TRBV6-6; 11 positions agree with TRBD2. CDR3 length: 15 residues. Trimming at V came to 2 bases and at J to 9 bases, leaving 9 bases not matched to a gene. CDR1 MNHNY and CDR2 SVGAGI come from the germline V gene (reference sequence). The CDR3 DNA sequence: TGTGCCAGCAGTTACGCGACTAGCGGGGAGGAAGGGCAGTACTTC. Its protein product is CASSYATSGEEGQYF.

The V gene is TRBV6-5, the J gene TRBJ1-2; D is ambiguous. V was pared by 2 bases and J by 3 bases, with 7 bases between. The CDR3 covers 13 residues. Looked up from germline, CDR1 is MNHEY and CDR2 is SVGAGI. CDR3 sequence: CASSYRFDYGYTF. In nucleotides, the CDR3 is TGTGCCAGCAGTTACCGGTTCGACTATGGCTACACCTTC.

The chain joins TRBV18 to TRBJ1-2, with 8 bases fitting TRBD1. V was clipped by 4 bases and J by 0 bases; unmatched bases: 7. This CDR3 comprises 16 residues. The V gene's germline CDR1 is KGHSH and CDR2 LQKENI. CDR3 sequence reads: CASSLNRTGTNYGYTF. The CDR3 bases are TGTGCCAGCTCACTTAATCGGACAGGGACTAACTATGGCTACACCTTC.

This chain links TRBV14 with TRBJ1-1, with TRBD1 identical over 7 bases. Germline V gene lookup returns CDR1 SGHDN and CDR2 FVKESK. The CDR3 consists of 15 residues. The V segment lost 4 bases and the J segment 1 base; nucleotides outside the gene matches: 6. The CDR3 region is CASSPLDRRNTEAFF. CDR3 sequence (DNA): TGTGCCAGCAGCCCATTGGACAGGAGGAACACTGAAGCTTTCTTT.

The table lists this clone with a count of one. V is TRBV28 and J is TRBJ1-2, with TRBD1 as a possible D gene (5 bases). The CDR3 is 11 amino acids. CDR1 is MDHEN and CDR2 is SYDVKM in the germline V gene. V was clipped by 7 bases and J by 8 bases, with 11 bases between them. The CDR3 is CASTRVNGYTF. The CDR3, as DNA: TGTGCCAGCACCAGGGTAAACGGCTACACCTTC.

This chain links TRBV27 with TRBJ2-7, with TRBD1 as a possible D gene (6 bases). V lost 4 bases, J lost 3 bases, and 10 bases lay in between. There are 13 residues in the CDR3. Per germline, CDR1 MNHEY and CDR2 SMNVEV (reference sequence). CDR3 sequence: CASSYRVGYEQYF. CDR3 nucleotide sequence: TGTGCCAGCAGTTACAGGGTGGGCTACGAGCAGTACTTC.

The V gene is TRBV18, the J gene TRBJ1-1, with TRBD1 matching over 8 bases. Germline CDR1 is KGHSH and CDR2 is LQKENI. This CDR3 is 12 amino acids long. Losses at the gene ends were 3 bases for V and 8 bases for J; bases not matched to a gene: 2. This CDR3 reads CASSPDREEAFF. Here the CDR3 DNA reads TGTGCCAGCTCACCGGACAGGGAAGAAGCTTTCTTT. Together with reference TRBV18 and TRBJ1-1, the CDR3 gives the full variable domain: NAGVMQNPRHLVRRRGQEARLRCSPMKGHSHVYWYRQLPEEGLKFMVYLQKENIIDESGMPKERFSAEFPKEGPSILRIQQVVRGDSAAYFCASSPDREEAFFGQGTRLTVV.

V is TRBV19 and J is TRBJ1-1; TRBD1 agrees at 10 bases. The CDR3 consists of 14 residues. CDR1 and CDR2 from the germline V gene are LNHDA and SQIVND (reference sequence). V trimming: 4 bases; J trimming: 4 bases; junction bases outside the gene matches: 3. CDR3 protein: CASSTGQGSTEAFF. As DNA, the CDR3 is TGTGCCAGTAGTACGGGACAGGGGAGCACTGAAGCTTTCTTT.

The rearrangement links TRBV6-5 to TRBJ2-1; TRBD2 agrees at 13 bases. V lost 2 bases and J lost 9; bases outside the gene matches: 4. The CDR3 is 15 residues long. CDR1 is MNHEY and CDR2 is SVGAGI in the germline V gene. CDR3 DNA sequence: TGTGCCAGCAGTTACCGGACTAGCGGGAGTATTGAGCAGTTCTTC. This sequence encodes CASSYRTSGSIEQFF.